These 23 T cell receptor beta chains originate from one sample sequenced in a study of long-term antiretroviral therapy in people with HIV. The run of the v3.0 immunoSEQ assay was at survey level. The repertoire was sequenced with immunoSEQ multiplex PCR; TCRdb's copy has only in-frame clones and lacks some. The sample has around 25,000 clones, roughly 87% seen once; the top ten hold 8% to 9.5%. Sequenced here: unsorted PBMCs, sampled 1.8 years before starting antiretroviral therapy. These receptors came from a man aged 50 to 60 with HIV.

The chain has TRBV10-3 and TRBJ2-5; 7 bases are a match to TRBD2. The CDR3 runs 14 residues. The germline gives CDR1 ENHRY, CDR2 SYGVKD. V was clipped by 0 bases and J by 2 bases; unmatched bases: 0. The chain's CDR3 is CAISESGGQETQYF. The DNA of the CDR3 is TGTGCCATCAGTGAGTCCGGGGGGCAAGAGACCCAGTACTTC.

This rearrangement joins TRBV5-1 to TRBJ2-4, with D tentatively TRBD1 or TRBD2 (5 bases each). Germline CDR1 is SGHRS and CDR2 is YFSETQ. V was cut by 7 bases and J by 5 bases, with 16 bases left in between. This CDR3 has 14 amino acids. The CDR3 DNA reads as TGCGCCAGCTCACCGGGGCAAGCTCAAAACATTCAGTACTTC. It encodes CASSPGQAQNIQYF.

This clone was seen only once. CDR3 protein: CASSLDGTLTEAFF. The CDR3 DNA is TGCGCCAGCAGCTTGGACGGGACCCTCACTGAAGCTTTCTTT. The genes are TRBV5-1 and TRBJ1-1; weak D call: TRBD1 (5 bases). Trimming stripped 0 bases from V and 4 bases from J, with 10 bases between. The CDR3 loop spans 14 amino acids. CDR1 and CDR2 (germline): SGHRS, YFSETQ.

The rearrangement links TRBV7-9 to TRBJ2-1; D assignment may be TRBD1 or TRBD2 (5 bases each). The CDR3 runs to 17 residues. Between the trimmed V and J ends, which lost 4 bases and 0 bases, there was a span of 16 bases. Per the germline V gene, CDR1 is SEHNR and CDR2 is FQNEAQ (reference sequence). The CDR3 loop reads CASSSTLGPVSYNEQFF. The DNA for the CDR3 is TGTGCCAGCAGCTCGACCTTGGGACCAGTCTCCTACAATGAGCAGTTCTTC.

The rearrangement uses TRBV6-5 and TRBJ2-7, with 7 bases identical to TRBD1. V trimming: 5 bases; J trimming: 3 bases; junction bases outside the gene matches: 4. Germline V gene lookup returns CDR1 MNHEY and CDR2 SVGAGI. The CDR3 runs 13 residues. The CDR3 protein is CASSQGQHYEQYF. The CDR3 DNA reads TGTGCCAGCAGTCAGGGACAGCACTACGAGCAGTACTTC.

This chain uses TRBV19 with TRBJ2-7, with D possibly being TRBD2 (5 bases). Per germline, CDR1 LNHDA and CDR2 SQIVND (reference sequence). V lost 6 bases and J lost 0, with 18 bases in between. The CDR3 runs to 16 residues. The CDR3 region is CASSPSDGGFSYEQYF. The CDR3 DNA follows: TGTGCCAGTAGCCCCTCGGACGGAGGATTCTCCTACGAGCAGTACTTC.

V usage is TRBV28 and J usage is TRBJ1-5; 8 bases line up with TRBD1. The V and J ends lost 8 bases and 6 bases, in that order; junction bases with no gene match: 15. This CDR3 region has 16 residues. Germline V gene lookup returns CDR1 MDHEN and CDR2 SYDVKM. Here the CDR3 DNA reads TGTGCCAGCTCAAACCAAGGCAGGGGGCGAGGTCAGCCCCAGCATTTT. Amino acid sequence: CASSNQGRGRGQPQHF.

The chain's CDR3 is CASSDIGTAESIQYF. CDR3 bases: TGTGCCAGCAGCGACATCGGGACAGCGGAAAGCATTCAGTACTTC. V and J are TRBV9 and TRBJ2-4; 7 nucleotides agree with TRBD1. Germline-derived CDR1 and CDR2 are SGDLS and YYNGEE. Trimming at V came to 3 bases and at J to 9 bases, leaving 12 bases not matched to a gene. The CDR3 is 15 residues long.

The chain links TRBV1 to TRBJ2-6; the table's D call, TRBD1, was not checked against the DNA. TRBV1 is given as a pseudogene. The CDR3 spans 15 residues. CDR3 coding DNA: TGCACCAGCAGCCACAAATCCTCTGGGGCCAACGTCCTGACTTTC. This encodes CTSSHKSSGANVLTF.

The V gene is TRBV7-2, the J gene TRBJ2-7, with 9 bases matching TRBD1. Germline V gene data show CDR1 as SGHTA and CDR2 as FQGNSA. The V and J ends lost 5 bases and 4 bases, in that order; junction bases with no gene match: 6. CDR3 length: 14 residues. The CDR3 here is CASSRSGTGYEQYF. The CDR3 nucleotides read TGTGCCAGCAGCAGGTCCGGGACAGGGTACGAGCAGTACTTC.

This chain joins TRBV28 and TRBJ2-1, with D tentatively TRBD1 (6 bases). Trimming cost V 2 bases and J 2 bases, with 16 bases left between them. The CDR3 sequence is 17 residues long. CDR1 and CDR2 from the germline V gene are MDHEN and SYDVKM. In nucleotides, the CDR3 is TGTGCCAGCAGTTTAGGTTTTGGGGGCTATACCTACAATGAGCAGTTCTTC. It codes for CASSLGFGGYTYNEQFF. Full variable domain (missing parts from reference TRBV28 and TRBJ2-1): DVKVTQSSRYLVKRTGEKVFLECVQDMDHENMFWYRQDPGLGLRLIYFSYDVKMKEKGDIPEGYSVSREKKERFSLILESASTNQTSMYLCASSLGFGGYTYNEQFFGPGTRLTVL.

Only one count was recorded for this clone. The V call is TRBV30, the J call TRBJ2-5; D is uncertain. Germline V gene sequence: CDR1 GTSNPN, CDR2 SVGIG (reference sequence). This CDR3 spans 14 amino acids. V gave up 4 bases and J gave up 1 base, with 13 bases separating them. CDR3 DNA: TGTGCCTGGACCAGAGAGTCCATCCAAGAGACCCAGTACTTC. Protein sequence: CAWTRESIQETQYF.

This clone was observed once. V usage is TRBV23-1 and J usage is TRBJ1-2; D is ambiguous. Being an ORF, TRBV23-1 has a function that is uncertain. This CDR3 contains 16 residues. The V end lost 0 bases, the J end lost 1 base, and 12 bases lay between the germline ends. The CDR3 is CASSQSGGRFNYGYTF. The CDR3 DNA follows: TGCGCCAGCAGTCAATCTGGAGGGAGGTTTAACTATGGCTACACCTTC.

This rearrangement joins TRBV2 to TRBJ2-7; 9 nucleotides match TRBD1. In germline, CDR1 is SNHLY, CDR2 FYNNEI. There are 17 residues in the CDR3. V was clipped by 7 bases and J by 4 bases; unmatched bases: 17. The CDR3 coding sequence is TGTGCCAGCAACGGTATGGTCTGGGACAGGGTAGAGTACGAGCAGTACTTC. Protein product: CASNGMVWDRVEYEQYF.

The V gene is TRBV6-5, the J gene TRBJ1-3, with D hard to call. The germline V gene has CDR1 MNHEY and CDR2 SVGAGI. This CDR3 is 16 amino acids long. Trimming left V 0 bases short and J 0 bases short, with 9 bases between. The DNA for the CDR3 is TGTGCCAGCAGTTACTCGCACAGTTTCTCTGGAAACACCATATATTTT. Translation: CASSYSHSFSGNTIYF.

The genes are TRBV10-2 and TRBJ2-3; 7 bases align to TRBD2. CDR3 length: 13 residues. The germline gives CDR1 WSHSY, CDR2 SAAADI. Losses at the gene ends were 4 bases for V and 6 bases for J; bases not matched to a gene: 4. The CDR3 nucleotides are TGCGCCAGCAGTGTGGGGGGGTCGGATACGCAGTATTTT. It codes for CASSVGGSDTQYF.

In DNA, the CDR3 is TGCGCCAGCAGCTTTAGCGGTCTCTTGGCCTACAATGAGCAGTTCTTC. Protein: CASSFSGLLAYNEQFF. The rearrangement links TRBV5-1 to TRBJ2-1, with TRBD2 as a possible D gene (6 bases). Germline values: CDR1 SGHRS, CDR2 YFSETQ. V was shortened by 2 bases and J by 2 bases, with 14 bases between the two germline ends. There are 16 residues in the CDR3.

This rearrangement joins TRBV5-8 to TRBJ1-5; 8 bases match TRBD1. J was trimmed by 3 bases and V by 0 bases; bases with no gene match: 8. The CDR3 covers 17 residues. The germline gives CDR1 SGHTS, CDR2 YDEGEE. CDR3 region: CASSLVPRGRHNQPQHF. CDR3 coding DNA: TGTGCCAGCAGCTTGGTACCCAGGGGGCGGCACAATCAGCCCCAGCATTTT.

The chain links TRBV14 to TRBJ1-4; D is unclear. CDR1 SGHDN and CDR2 FVKESK come from the germline V gene. The CDR3 has 13 residues. Deletions cut 4 bases from V and 6 bases from J, with 9 bases between. CDR3 in amino acids: CASSPRVDEKLFF. CDR3 DNA sequence: TGTGCCAGCAGCCCAAGGGTCGATGAAAAACTGTTTTTT.

V gene TRBV5-6 combines with J gene TRBJ2-7; TRBD2 agrees at 7 bases. The CDR3 consists of 13 residues. V dropped 4 bases and J dropped 4; count of bases not matched to a gene: 5. Germline CDR1 SGHDT, CDR2 YYEEEE. This CDR3 is CASSRRAGYEQYF. The DNA of the CDR3 is TGTGCCAGCAGCCGCCGAGCGGGATACGAGCAGTACTTC.

The chain couples TRBV6-1 to TRBJ2-5; D remains ambiguous. CDR3 length: 13 amino acids. Germline V CDR1 and CDR2: MNHNS, SASEGT. V was cut by 5 bases and J by 5 bases, with 12 bases left in between. The CDR3 is CASSRGVQETQYF. The DNA for the CDR3 is TGTGCCAGCAGTAGAGGAGTTCAGGAGACCCAGTACTTC.

The chain carries TRBV29-1 and TRBJ2-3, with 12 bases that match TRBD1. Germline V lookup: CDR1 SQVTM, CDR2 ANQGSEA. The CDR3 is made up of 13 amino acids. V dropped 6 bases and J dropped 4; count of bases not matched to a gene: 2. The CDR3 DNA sequence: TGCAGCGTGGGGACAGGGGGCTCAGATACGCAGTATTTT. Amino acid sequence: CSVGTGGSDTQYF.

This sequence joins TRBV5-4 and TRBJ1-6; D is unresolved. V lost 2 bases and J 0 bases, leaving 9 bases between the germline ends. There are 16 residues in the CDR3. In germline, CDR1 is SGHNT, CDR2 YYREEE (reference sequence). As DNA, the CDR3 is TGTGCCAGCAGCTTTCGACTGATCTCCTATAATTCACCCCTCCACTTT. This sequence encodes CASSFRLISYNSPLHF. Based on the CDR3 plus reference TRBV5-4 and TRBJ1-6, the full variable domain is ETGVTQSPTHLIKTRGQQVTLRCSSQSGHNTVSWYQQALGQGPQFIFQYYREEENGRGNFPPRFSGLQFPNYSSELNVNALELDDSALYLCASSFRLISYNSPLHFGNGTRLTVT.